This T cell receptor (beta chain) was identified during a study of shared T cell receptors in the human thymus. Unmatched junction bases numbered 9, after V lost 0 bases and J lost 2 bases. This CDR3 region has 17 residues. CDR1 is SGHRS and CDR2 is YFSETQ in the germline V gene. Assay used: immunoSEQ multiplex PCR; TCRdb lists only in-frame clones, some missing. The table records 500,000 to 750,000 clones, around 89% of them present only once. The same data also contributed to another study, on human thymus T cells. That study adds: Both thymic and peripheral blood repertoires showed apparently biased V and J usage.

The material sequenced was thymocytes. The genes are TRBV5-1 and TRBJ2-3; 7 bases are shared with TRBD2. The source of this sequence is a boy younger than two with a congenital heart defect. CDR3 sequence: CASSLGLAGRTTDTQYF. The CDR3 coding sequence is TGCGCCAGCAGCTTGGGATTAGCGGGTCGGACCACAGATACGCAGTATTTT.